This record concerns one T cell receptor (beta chain) sequence. Only a few counts were recorded for this clone. The clone's antigen remains unknown. No much larger clone is present one base from it, and per-base qualities are unavailable. Donors were healthy HIV-negative adults with no recently reported acute infections or vaccinations. Every donor was a Caucasian adult residing in Nashville, Tennessee, USA. CD4+ T cells were enriched by magnetic negative selection, after which naive cells were positively selected on CD45RA and the negative fraction was taken as the memory subset. After blood collection by leukapheresis, PBMCs were isolated using Ficoll-Histopaque density gradient centrifugation and then cryopreserved in the vapor phase of liquid nitrogen. Analytical flow cytometry was used to check the purity and quantity of every magnetically sorted T cell population. Genomic DNA was isolated from each sorted fraction and quantified by UV absorbance on a Nanodrop 2000c.

The record originates from a study of shared clonotypes between healthy human individuals (dated by TCRdb to about 2020). Regarding the complete study: A couple of women and a few men aged 18 to 49 years were included in the cohort. To increase sequencing depth and limit assay-specific biases, different laboratories used diverse techniques to prepare libraries and sequence TCR repertoires. Between about 0.85 and 8.9 billion PBMCs per donor were obtained by leukapheresis. For each donor, CD4 naive and CD4 memory were each given three plates, CD8 naive was given two plates, and CD8 memory was given one plate. Blood TCR repertoires of a handful of healthy adults were deeply sequenced to estimate repertoire size and the extent of clonotype sharing between individuals. The paper's findings and limits, for the study overall: Sampling was restricted to blood, and TCR repertoires in tissue are likely to differ from TCR repertoires in blood. Pairwise subsampling led to the expectation that sequencing depth would affect the degree of clonotype sharing among donors. Naive subsets generally had larger estimated clonotype richness than memory subsets did. About 5% of naive CD4, roughly 3.5% of naive CD8, around 2.3% of memory CD4, and over 0.35% of memory CD8 clonotypes were shared across four donors. Clonotypes shared by all four sorted-subset donors showed higher generation probabilities than non-shared clonotypes. Because the study included a small number of donors, the genetic and exposure-history diversity represented was limited. Rarefaction of sorted-subset datasets indicated incomplete sequencing despite the large sequencing depth.

The CDR3, from cysteine to phenylalanine, totals 14 residues. Just CDR3 DNA is preserved here, 42 bases in frame from base 1. V is shortened by 1 base, J by 6 bases, and the region joining them spans 10 bases. Reading the germline V gene gives CDR1 SGHDN and CDR2 FVKESK. TCR CDR3 regions were amplified from genomic DNA by multiplex PCR using the deep immunoSEQ assay. Extracted genomic DNA from each cell subset was distributed evenly across all wells of several immunoSEQ 96-well plates, and each plate was treated as a replicate. For sorted subsets, around 0.2 ug genomic DNA, equal to 30,000 to 35,000 T cell genomes, was loaded into each replicate PCR. Purified libraries were measured with a Qubit 3.0 fluorometer, size-checked on a Bioanalyzer 2100, and measured again with the KAPA Library Quantification kit. Each immunoSEQ 96-well plate was sequenced on its own single-read 150-cycle Illumina NextSeq 550 flow cell. The source study handled its data this way. Because the immunoSEQ output included only junctional sequences and no quality scores, the filtering could not be the same as the filtering used for full-length reads. To assign V/J genes and CDR3, sequences were annotated against IMGT germline references using PyIR, a Python wrapper for IgBLAST v1.9. Reads with weak V/J assignments (E-value above 1e-6), missing CDR3, stop codons, out-of-frame junctions, or ambiguous translated residues were removed. V3J clonotypes were defined as sequences sharing an identical inferred V gene, J gene, and CDR3 amino acid sequence. To compute the percentage overlap between repertoires, the number of shared unique clonotypes was divided by the size of the smaller repertoire. RTK rarefaction, the Chao1 estimator, and Recon v2.1 estimates of unobserved clonotypes were used to assess repertoire richness. Generation probabilities for all TCRbeta clonotypes obtained by the gDNA method from a handful of donors were computed using OLGA. The table was pulled from immuneACCESS by TCRdb, which kept in-frame rearrangements only. Such tables lose some clones; where checked, under half of the loss comes from unresolved V genes, and the rest has no known cause. V, J and clone size derive from that table, while D and trimming were established from the DNA sequence. The sample table shows about 770,000 clones, and roughly 72% are seen once. The leading ten clones occupy under 2% of the sample.

Specimen: memory CD4+ T cells sorted from blood. The sample's cell subset or site label, in plain terms: CD45RA-negative fraction. This clonotype was sampled from a woman aged 25 to 39 in good health. The sequence is built from TRBV14 and TRBJ2-1; TRBD2 is possibly the D segment (5 matching bases). The bases are TGTGCCAGCAGCCAAGTTTCGGGGTTCAATGAGCAGTTCTTC. Protein translation: CASSQVSGFNEQFF.